The 5 T cell receptor beta chains given below trace back to one sample, sequenced in a study of TIL therapy for anti-PD-1-resistant metastatic lung cancer. Time point meaning: pre-treatment sample, taken before nivolumab and TIL therapy. Most excised metastases sampled were pleural nodules or supraclavicular lymph nodes. The immunoSEQ assay was v3. Profiling relied on immunoSEQ multiplex PCR, and the TCRdb table lists in-frame clones only, not all of them. The repertoire holds about 9,400 clones, with 65% to 80% as singletons. The sequences come from tumor tissue, collected at baseline. These receptors were obtained from a person aged 25 to 80 with non-small cell lung cancer.

CDR3 coding DNA: TGCGCCAGCAGCGCCCTGGGTGCGGTCAACACTGAAGCTTTCTTT. Protein: CASSALGAVNTEAFF. The rearrangement joins TRBV5-1 to TRBJ1-1; D gene uncertain. CDR3 length: 15 residues. The V end was cut by 4 bases, the J end by 2 bases, with 15 bases between. Germline assignment: CDR1 SGHRS and CDR2 YFSETQ.

The V gene is TRBV2, the J gene TRBJ1-2; TRBD1 matches 7 bases. Trimming removed 4 bases from V and 0 bases from J; junction bases left unmatched: 8. This CDR3 region has 16 residues. The V gene's germline CDR1 is SNHLY and CDR2 FYNNEI. The DNA for the CDR3 is TGTGCCAGCAGTGCCTACCGACAGGGATCTAACTATGGCTACACCTTC. Its protein product is CASSAYRQGSNYGYTF.

The V and J genes are TRBV2 and TRBJ1-5, with D perhaps matching TRBD1 (6 bases). Germline CDR1 reads SNHLY; CDR2 reads FYNNEI. The CDR3 runs 16 residues. V was trimmed by 6 bases and J by 3 bases, leaving 18 bases between them. The chain's CDR3 is CASSDIRDTNNQPQHF. The CDR3 DNA is TGTGCCAGCAGCGACATCCGGGACACTAACAATCAGCCCCAGCATTTT.

The chain recombines TRBV4-3 with TRBJ2-5; D is ambiguous. The CDR3 sequence is 15 residues long. CDR1 and CDR2 (germline): LGHNA, YSLEER. Trimming took 0 bases from V and 0 from J, leaving 8 bases between them. CDR3 DNA sequence: TGCGCCAGCAGCCAAGAGGGTCTTTACCAAGAGACCCAGTACTTC. It specifies CASSQEGLYQETQYF.

The V and J genes are TRBV27 and TRBJ2-1; TRBD1 or TRBD2 may be the D gene (6 bases each). Germline V CDR1 and CDR2: MNHEY, SMNVEV (reference sequence). Deletions cut 7 bases from V and 10 bases from J, with 14 bases between. CDR3 length equals 12 residues. The chain's CDR3 is CASTKGGKEQFF. CDR3 nucleotide sequence: TGTGCCAGCACCAAAGGGGGGAAGGAGCAGTTCTTC.